These T cell receptor beta chains were read from a single sample in a study of blood T cell repertoires in COVID-19. The data were produced by immunoSEQ multiplex PCR, yet TCRdb's version contains in-frame clones alone and is incomplete. Of a few hundred thousand clones in the sample, about 85% were seen once. What was sequenced was PBMCs or T cells enriched from blood (not recorded which). The origin of the receptors is a woman aged 45-60 years who had been exposed to COVID-19. Each CDR3 is given with its conserved first and last residue. The D gene is left open where the match is weak. Where a row states a size, it is once, few, many or the class of an expanded clone; other rows omit it.

TRBJ2-7,NA,NA,TRBV15,13,TGTGCCACCAGCAGAGATCCGGGCTACGAGCAGTACTTC,CATSRDPGYEQYF
TRBJ2-6,NA,once,TRBV5-3,16,TGTGCCAGAAGTGTGAGGGGGTGCTCTGGGGCCAACGTCCTGACTTTC,CARSVRGCSGANVLTF
TRBJ1-3,TRBD1,few,TRBV7-4,15,TGTGCCAGCAGCCCGACGGACAGGGCTGGAAACACCATATATTTT,CASSPTDRAGNTIYF
TRBJ1-2,TRBD1,NA,TRBV5-1,15,TGCGCCAGCAGCGCACCGACAGGGGGCGGGGATGGCTACACCTTC,CASSAPTGGGDGYTF
TRBJ2-3,TRBD2,NA,TRBV7-8,15,TGTGCCAGCAGCTTAGTACGGGGGGGCGAGGATACGCAGTATTTT,CASSLVRGGEDTQYF
TRBJ1-5,NA,NA,TRBV19,15,TGTGCCAGTAGTATCCAGGGCGCAAGCAATCAGCCCCAGCATTTT,CASSIQGASNQPQHF
TRBJ2-7,TRBD2,NA,TRBV4-2,17,TGTGCCAGCAGCCCCCTGAATGTAGCGGGGGGGCCTCACGAGCAGTACTTC,CASSPLNVAGGPHEQYF
TRBJ1-2,TRBD1,few,TRBV7-2,13,TGTGCCAGCAGCGGAGGGACAGGGCTTGGCTACACCTTC,CASSGGTGLGYTF
TRBJ2-7,NA,NA,TRBV27,16,TGTGCCAGCAGTCAGCAGACAGGATCCTCATTATACGAGCAGTACTTC,CASSQQTGSSLYEQYF
TRBJ1-5,TRBD1,NA,TRBV2,15,TGTGCCAGCAGATCGGACAGGGGCCTCAATCAGCCCCAGCATTTT,CASRSDRGLNQPQHF
TRBJ1-1,NA,few,TRBV20-1,14,TGCAGTGCTAGTCGTCAATCAGGGAACACTGAAGCTTTCTTT,CSASRQSGNTEAFF
TRBJ2-3,NA,NA,TRBV24-1,15,TGTGCCACCAGTGATTTGCGGACAGCGGCAGATACGCAGTATTTT,CATSDLRTAADTQYF
TRBJ1-1,NA,NA,TRBV28,15,TGTGCCAGCCACCCAGAGGGGAGGGTTGCCACTGAAGCTTTCTTT,CASHPEGRVATEAFF
TRBJ2-7,TRBD1,few,TRBV7-2,14,TGTGCCAGCAGCTTTGACAGGGGGATCGACGAGCAGTACTTC,CASSFDRGIDEQYF
TRBJ1-6,NA,NA,TRBV5-1,13,TGCGCCAGCAGCTCCACAGGGAATTCACCCCTCCACTTT,CASSSTGNSPLHF
TRBJ1-5,TRBD1,few,TRBV28,13,TGTGCCAGCACGAGGACAGGGGATCAGCCCCAGCATTTT,CASTRTGDQPQHF
TRBJ2-1,NA,few,TRBV5-5,19,TGTGCCAGCAGCTCACTGGGAGGGCGGGGGCCTTACACCTACAATGAGCAGTTCTTC,CASSSLGGRGPYTYNEQFF
TRBJ2-7,NA,NA,TRBV6-5,14,TGTGCCAGCAGGGACAGAAGAACTTACTACGAGCAGTACTTC,CASRDRRTYYEQYF
TRBJ1-4,NA,once,TRBV25-1,15,TGTGCCAGCAGTACCTCGGGGGGGCCTAATGAAAAACTGTTTTTT,CASSTSGGPNEKLFF
TRBJ1-4,NA,NA,TRBV6-1,14,TGTGCCAGCAGTGAGGGGAGCGGAGGGGAAAAACTGTTTTTT,CASSEGSGGEKLFF